One sample yielded the 25 T cell receptor beta chains listed below, sequenced in a study of blood T cell repertoires in COVID-19. Using immunoSEQ multiplex PCR, the repertoire was profiled, and TCRdb retains in-frame clones only, with some absent. The table lists about 120,000 clones, 90% of them singletons. The source material was peripheral blood. The receptors stem from a woman aged 55-70 years with COVID-19, enrolled during active disease.

The chain recombines TRBV7-2 with TRBJ1-5; D gene uncertain. V lost 5 bases to trimming and J lost 9 bases, with 11 bases between them. The CDR3 runs to 12 residues. The germline CDR1 and CDR2 sequences are SGHTA and FQGNSA. The DNA for the CDR3 is TGTGCCAGCAGCCAGGAGGTATCGCCCCAGCATTTT. This sequence encodes CASSQEVSPQHF. The full variable domain, its missing parts supplied by reference TRBV7-2 and TRBJ1-5, is GAGVSQSPSNKVTEKGKDVELRCDPISGHTALYWYRQSLGQGLEFLIYFQGNSAPDKSGLPSDRFSAERTGGSVSTLTIQRTQQEDSAVYLCASSQEVSPQHFGDGTRLSIL.

This clone came up once. This sequence joins TRBV5-4 and TRBJ2-2, with 14 bases matching TRBD2. J lost 0 bases, V lost 10 bases, and 8 bases had no gene match. CDR1 and CDR2 (germline): SGHNT, YYREEE (reference sequence). CDR3 length: 17 residues. CDR3 protein: CAGGTSGGLANTGELFF. For the CDR3, the DNA is TGTGCCGGCGGGACTAGCGGGGGACTCGCGAACACCGGGGAGCTGTTTTTT.

The genes are TRBV7-2 and TRBJ2-1; 8 bases line up with TRBD1. The CDR3 extends over 16 amino acids. The trim removed 4 bases at V and 7 bases at J, leaving 12 bases unmatched. CDR1 is SGHTA, CDR2 FQGNSA, per germline. The CDR3 region has the DNA TGTGCCAGCAGCTCCGCGTCAGCTTACAGGGGGAATGAGCAGTTCTTC. It yields the protein CASSSASAYRGNEQFF.

This chain links TRBV30 with TRBJ1-1; 9 nucleotides agree with TRBD1. Trimming removed 5 bases from V and 1 base from J; junction bases left unmatched: 8. This CDR3 spans 15 amino acids. Looked up from germline, CDR1 is GTSNPN and CDR2 is SVGIG (reference sequence). The DNA for the CDR3 is TGTGCCTGGGAGGACAGGGGTTTAGAGAACACTGAAGCTTTCTTT. Its protein product is CAWEDRGLENTEAFF.

The chain is built from TRBV6-1 and TRBJ1-4; TRBD1 aligns across 11 bases. V lost 1 base and J lost 2; bases outside the gene matches: 9. The CDR3 totals 19 residues. Germline CDR1 is MNHNS and CDR2 is SASEGT. The CDR3 protein is CASSEGFGGQGVTNEKLFF. The CDR3 DNA reads as TGTGCCAGCAGTGAAGGATTTGGGGGACAGGGGGTTACTAATGAAAAACTGTTTTTT.

DNA for the CDR3: TGCGCCAGCAGCCAAGATTCTGCCAGGGGGTCATTCGGGGCCAACGTCCTGACTTTC. The encoded protein is CASSQDSARGSFGANVLTF. The V call is TRBV4-3, the J call TRBJ2-6, with 7 bases matching TRBD1. With V trimmed by 0 bases and J by 4 bases, 12 bases remained unmatched. Germline V lookup: CDR1 LGHNA, CDR2 YSLEER. The CDR3 runs to 19 residues.

CDR3 nucleotides: TGTGCCAGCAGCCAAGAGGTGACACTCTATGGCTACACCTTC. This translates into CASSQEVTLYGYTF. The rearrangement uses TRBV14 and TRBJ1-2; D unresolved. CDR1 is SGHDN, CDR2 FVKESK, per germline. This CDR3 has 14 amino acids. V was cut by 0 bases and J by 4 bases, with 9 bases left in between.

V and J are TRBV18 and TRBJ1-1; 7 positions match TRBD1. The V segment lost 6 bases and the J segment 3 bases; nucleotides outside the gene matches: 7. The CDR3 extends over 14 amino acids. Per germline, CDR1 KGHSH and CDR2 LQKENI. CDR3 protein: CASSPGTAHTEAFF. As DNA, the CDR3 is TGTGCCAGCTCGCCCGGGACAGCCCACACTGAAGCTTTCTTT.

This chain links TRBV6-1 with TRBJ2-5; TRBD2 might be the D (6 bases). The length of the CDR3 is 13 residues. V lost 3 bases to trimming and J lost 6 bases, with 11 bases between them. Germline V CDR1 and CDR2: MNHNS, SASEGT. CDR3 nucleotide sequence: TGTGCCAGCAGTGAGCCGGGACTGCAGACCCAGTACTTC. This encodes CASSEPGLQTQYF.

The chain carries TRBV3-1 (or the pseudogene TRBV3-2) and TRBJ1-6; D gene uncertain. The CDR3 extends over 12 amino acids. CDR1 and CDR2 from the germline V gene are LGHDT and YNNKEL (reference sequence). The V end lost 2 bases, the J end lost 6 bases, and 2 bases lay between the germline ends. The CDR3 DNA reads as TGTGCCAGCAGCCAACTTAATTCACCCCTCCACTTT. Its translation is CASSQLNSPLHF.

In the case of this clone: One end of the junction does not line up with germline, which may come from a read error. J is TRBJ2-7 and V is TRBV5-1, with D possibly being TRBD2 (5 bases). There are 14 residues in the CDR3. CDR1 is SGHRS and CDR2 is YFSETQ in the germline V gene. Written as DNA, the CDR3 is TGCGCCAGCAGCTTGACGGCTAGCTCCTACGAGCAGTGCTTC. This encodes CASSLTASSYEQCF.

The rearrangement joins TRBV3-1 (or the pseudogene TRBV3-2) to TRBJ2-5; D gene unclear. This CDR3 has 15 residues. V dropped 1 base and J dropped 4 bases, with 13 bases sitting between them. Germline CDR1 LGHDT, CDR2 YNNKEL (reference sequence). The CDR3 DNA is TGTGCCAGCAGCCAAGGCCCCAGGTTCCTAGAGACCCAGTACTTC. It codes for CASSQGPRFLETQYF.

The chain uses TRBV30 and TRBJ1-6; D is ambiguous. The germline V and J ends were trimmed by 5 bases and 1 base, with 9 bases remaining between them. Germline CDR1 and CDR2: GTSNPN and SVGIG (reference sequence). The CDR3 consists of 14 residues. The CDR3 loop reads CAWSGGSYNSPLHF. The DNA of the CDR3 is TGTGCCTGGTCTGGAGGTTCCTATAATTCACCCCTCCACTTT.

The chain is built from TRBV6-5 and TRBJ1-6; 8 bases line up with TRBD1. The germline V gene has CDR1 MNHEY and CDR2 SVGAGI. V gave up 4 bases and J gave up 8 bases; unmatched junction bases: 4. The CDR3 is 14 amino acids. CDR3 DNA sequence: TGTGCCAGCAGTTTTCCAGGGGGCGATTCACCCCTCCACTTT. Protein sequence: CASSFPGGDSPLHF.

The rearrangement joins TRBV20-1 to TRBJ1-3; D is unresolved. This CDR3 spans 14 amino acids. Trimming took 3 bases from V and 0 from J, leaving 9 bases between them. Per germline, CDR1 DFQATT and CDR2 SNEGSKA (reference sequence). In DNA form, the CDR3 reads TGCAGTGCTAGTTTAGGGAGCTCTGGAAACACCATATATTTT. This codes for CSASLGSSGNTIYF.

This sequence joins TRBV27 and TRBJ1-5; D gene unclear. Trimming left V 6 bases short and J 7 bases short, with 13 bases between. Germline lookup yields CDR1 MNHEY and CDR2 SMNVEV (reference sequence). This CDR3 is built from 13 residues. CDR3 residues: CASSPSRVQPQHF. DNA for the CDR3: TGTGCCAGCAGCCCTTCCCGTGTCCAGCCCCAGCATTTT.

This chain connects TRBV5-5 to TRBJ1-2; D might be TRBD1 (5 bases). Germline V lookup: CDR1 SGHKS, CDR2 YYEKEE (reference sequence). V lost 0 bases to trimming and J lost 4 bases, with 16 bases between them. The CDR3 has 16 amino acids. The CDR3 DNA sequence: TGTGCCAGCAGCTTGGCCAGAGACCCGGGGGGCTATGGCTACACCTTC. Its translation: CASSLARDPGGYGYTF.

The chain couples TRBV6-6 to TRBJ2-7; possibly TRBD1 for D (5 bases). V lost 2 bases and J 5 bases, leaving 10 bases between the germline ends. This CDR3 has 13 residues. Germline loops: CDR1 MNHNY, CDR2 SVGAGI (reference sequence). CDR3 amino acids: CASSYRGWDEQYF. The CDR3 DNA reads as TGTGCCAGCAGTTACAGGGGCTGGGACGAGCAGTACTTC.

The rearrangement uses TRBV3-1 (or the pseudogene TRBV3-2) and TRBJ2-1; 7 nucleotides align to TRBD2. V trimming: 4 bases; J trimming: 9 bases; junction bases outside the gene matches: 9. The CDR3 totals 14 residues. The germline V gene has CDR1 LGHDT and CDR2 YNNKEL (reference sequence). The CDR3 here is CASSPTGERGEQFF. Here the CDR3 DNA reads TGTGCCAGCAGCCCAACGGGGGAGCGGGGTGAGCAGTTCTTC.

The chain joins TRBV19 to TRBJ2-7, with D perhaps TRBD2 (6 bases). CDR3 length: 14 residues. V dropped 5 bases and J dropped 0 bases, with 11 bases sitting between them. Germline V CDR1 and CDR2: LNHDA, SQIVND (reference sequence). In nucleotides, the CDR3 is TGTGCCAGTAGTGTCTACGGGAGCTCCTACGAGCAGTACTTC. Protein product: CASSVYGSSYEQYF.

This clone came up once. The rearrangement uses TRBV7-9 and TRBJ2-4; D possibly corresponds to TRBD2 (5 bases). This CDR3 spans 15 amino acids. The V gene's germline CDR1 is SEHNR and CDR2 FQNEAQ (reference sequence). Trimming stripped 1 base from V and 8 bases from J, with 15 bases between. The CDR3 DNA reads TGTGCCAGCAGCTTAGTGGGGAGCCCTATGGACATTCAGTACTTC. This gives the protein CASSLVGSPMDIQYF. The whole variable domain, filled in from reference TRBV7-9 and TRBJ2-4, reads DTGVSQNPRHKITKRGQNVTFRCDPISEHNRLYWYRQTLGQGPEFLTYFQNEAQLEKSRLLSDRFSAERPKGSFSTLEIQRTEQGDSAMYLCASSLVGSPMDIQYFGAGTRLSVL.

This clone was counted once. The V and J genes are TRBV19 and TRBJ2-5, with D perhaps matching TRBD1 (7 bases). The germline V and J ends were trimmed by 2 bases and 5 bases, with 12 bases remaining between them. Germline CDR1 reads LNHDA; CDR2 reads SQIVND (reference sequence). The length of the CDR3 is 14 residues. The CDR3 loop reads CASSITGAGETQYF. CDR3 in DNA: TGTGCCAGTAGTATAACAGGGGCGGGGGAGACCCAGTACTTC. Filled out from reference TRBV19 and TRBJ2-5, the complete variable domain reads DGGITQSPKYLFRKEGQNVTLSCEQNLNHDAMYWYRQDPGQGLRLIYYSQIVNDFQKGDIAEGYSVSREKKESFPLTVTSAQKNPTAFYLCASSITGAGETQYFGPGTRLLVL.

This sequence joins TRBV11-2 and TRBJ2-1; D possibly corresponds to TRBD2 (5 bases). Germline lookup yields CDR1 SGHAT and CDR2 FQNNGV. The length of the CDR3 is 15 residues. Trimming pared 3 bases from V and 8 bases from J, leaving 17 bases between. CDR3 nucleotides: TGTGCCAGCAGCTTGGCGGGTCCTTTACGCGATGAGCAGTTCTTC. Translated, it gives CASSLAGPLRDEQFF.

The V gene is TRBV6-2 or TRBV6-3, the J gene TRBJ1-4; 7 bases are shared with TRBD1. Germline V gene lookup returns CDR1 MNHEY and CDR2 SVGEGT. CDR3 length equals 13 residues. V lost 5 bases and J lost 11; bases outside the gene matches: 8. The CDR3 spells CASSRQGLRKLFF. CDR3 bases: TGTGCCAGCAGTCGACAGGGTTTGAGGAAACTGTTTTTT.

The chain employs TRBV3-1 (or the pseudogene TRBV3-2) and TRBJ2-7; 9 nucleotides align to TRBD2. The CDR3 covers 18 residues. V was clipped by 1 base and J by 2 bases; unmatched bases: 12. The V gene's germline CDR1 is LGHDT and CDR2 YNNKEL (reference sequence). The CDR3 DNA follows: TGTGCCAGCAGCCAAGCTAGCGGGGTTGGGTTGTTGGCCTACGAGCAGTACTTC. Its translation: CASSQASGVGLLAYEQYF.